These 21 T cell receptor beta chains were all obtained from the same sample, sequenced in a study of blood T cell repertoires in COVID-19. The assay was immunoSEQ multiplex PCR, and TCRdb's table has in-frame clones only and misses some. The data show roughly 230,000 clones, 83% seen once. Sequencing was carried out using peripheral blood. These receptors were obtained from a woman between 50 and 59 years old with acute or convalescent COVID-19.

The chain recombines TRBV27 with TRBJ2-6, with 10 bases that match TRBD1. The CDR3 covers 16 residues. The V gene end was trimmed by 6 bases and the J gene end by 0 bases; junction bases not matched to a gene: 2. The germline V gene has CDR1 MNHEY and CDR2 SMNVEV (reference sequence). The CDR3 bases are TGTGCCAGCAGCCGGGACAGGGGCTCTGGGGCCAACGTCCTGACTTTC. Its translation is CASSRDRGSGANVLTF.

V is TRBV20-1 and J is TRBJ2-3; 8 bases line up with TRBD1. V shed 3 bases, J shed 2 bases, and the junction held 7 bases outside the gene matches. Germline V gene lookup returns CDR1 DFQATT and CDR2 SNEGSKA (reference sequence). The CDR3 loop spans 15 amino acids. The CDR3 spells CSASTDRVFTDTQYF. In nucleotides, the CDR3 is TGCAGTGCTAGTACGGACAGGGTTTTCACAGATACGCAGTATTTT.

The chain has TRBV11-2 and TRBJ2-7; TRBD1 aligns across 10 bases. The CDR3 totals 15 residues. Looked up from germline, CDR1 is SGHAT and CDR2 is FQNNGV. Unmatched junction bases numbered 6, after V lost 5 bases and J lost 2 bases. The CDR3 reads CASSLRTGGTYEQYF. Here the CDR3 DNA reads TGTGCCAGCAGCCTAAGGACAGGGGGGACCTACGAGCAGTACTTC.

This clone was picked up a small number of times. The CDR3 nucleotides are TGTGCCAGCAGCGTCCAACAACAGGGGCCAAACACCATATATTTT. Amino acid sequence: CASSVQQQGPNTIYF. The rearrangement joins TRBV9 to TRBJ1-3; TRBD1 matches at 7 bases. This CDR3 comprises 15 residues. With V trimmed by 2 bases and J by 6 bases, 8 bases remained unmatched. Per germline, CDR1 SGDLS and CDR2 YYNGEE.

This sequence joins TRBV9 and TRBJ1-6; D is perhaps TRBD1 (6 bases). The CDR3 length is 14 residues. Germline V gene lookup returns CDR1 SGDLS and CDR2 YYNGEE. V lost 3 bases and J lost 10, with 14 bases in between. CDR3 DNA: TGTGCCAGCAGCGAGGGGGTTGTCGGCTCACCCCTCCACTTT. Residues: CASSEGVVGSPLHF. The whole variable domain, remainder taken from reference TRBV9 and TRBJ1-6, is DSGVTQTPKHLITATGQRVTLRCSPRSGDLSVYWYQQSLDQGLQFLIQYYNGEERAKGNILERFSAQQFPDLHSELNLSSLELGDSALYFCASSEGVVGSPLHFGNGTRLTVT.

This clone was seen only a few times. V is TRBV15 and J is TRBJ2-7; 7 bases fit TRBD1. This CDR3 has 16 amino acids. Trimming at V came to 1 base and at J to 0 bases, leaving 6 bases not matched to a gene. The germline V gene encodes CDR1 LNHNV and CDR2 YYDKDF (reference sequence). In DNA, the CDR3 is TGTGCCACCAGCAGAGGTACTTGGGACAGCTCCTACGAGCAGTACTTC. It translates to CATSRGTWDSSYEQYF.

This chain links TRBV4-1 with TRBJ1-1; 9 nucleotides agree with TRBD1. CDR3 length equals 14 residues. Germline values: CDR1 MGHRA, CDR2 YSYEKL. J was trimmed by 7 bases and V by 5 bases; bases with no gene match: 8. CDR3 amino acids: CASSELQGAYEAFF. As DNA, the CDR3 is TGCGCCAGCAGCGAGTTACAGGGGGCATATGAAGCTTTCTTT.

This clone has a single count. The chain joins TRBV4-2 to TRBJ2-3, with a tentative D call TRBD2 (6 bases). Trimming pared 0 bases from V and 1 base from J, leaving 11 bases between. Germline loops: CDR1 LGHNA, CDR2 YNFKEQ. The length of the CDR3 is 16 residues. CDR3 sequence (DNA): TGTGCCAGCAGCCAAGAAGGTTGGAGGGGCACAGATACGCAGTATTTT. Encoded protein: CASSQEGWRGTDTQYF.

Comments on this clone: The same CDR3 arises from other DNA sequences in this sample as well. The chain is built from TRBV9 and TRBJ1-5; 10 nucleotides align to TRBD1. V gave up 4 bases and J gave up 4 bases; unmatched junction bases: 2. Per germline, CDR1 SGDLS and CDR2 YYNGEE. The length of the CDR3 is 14 residues. Written as DNA, the CDR3 is TGTGCCAGCAGCCGGGACAGGGGTAATCAGCCCCAGCATTTT. It yields the protein CASSRDRGNQPQHF. The full variable domain, in which reference TRBV9 and TRBJ1-5 provide the parts outside the CDR3, is DSGVTQTPKHLITATGQRVTLRCSPRSGDLSVYWYQQSLDQGLQFLIQYYNGEERAKGNILERFSAQQFPDLHSELNLSSLELGDSALYFCASSRDRGNQPQHFGDGTRLSIL.

The chain has TRBV19 and TRBJ2-2; perhaps TRBD2 as D (5 bases). This CDR3 region has 15 residues. V was clipped by 6 bases and J by 2 bases, with 13 bases between them. Germline loops: CDR1 LNHDA, CDR2 SQIVND (reference sequence). CDR3 in DNA: TGTGCCAGTAGGCCTAGCTCAGTAAACACCGGGGAGCTGTTTTTT. Its translation is CASRPSSVNTGELFF.

This chain joins TRBV4-2 and TRBJ1-5; D perhaps matches TRBD1 (5 bases). This CDR3 contains 17 residues. Germline loops: CDR1 LGHNA, CDR2 YNFKEQ. Trimming pared 0 bases from V and 2 bases from J, leaving 14 bases between. DNA for the CDR3: TGTGCCAGCAGCCAAGATAGGGGCACCCGGGGCAATCAGCCCCAGCATTTT. Translating gives CASSQDRGTRGNQPQHF.

The gene calls are TRBV10-3 and TRBJ1-2; TRBD1 matches 8 bases. Germline V gene lookup returns CDR1 ENHRY and CDR2 SYGVKD. The CDR3 is 13 residues long. Germline trimming cut 6 bases from V and 7 bases from J; bases unmatched to any gene: 7. CDR3 nucleotide sequence: TGTGCCATCAGAGGGACAGGCGATAGTGGCTACACCTTC. Amino acid sequence: CAIRGTGDSGYTF.

In its sample, this clone was seen once. The chain combines TRBV7-9 with TRBJ2-1; 15 bases fit TRBD2. Germline CDR1 SEHNR, CDR2 FQNEAQ (reference sequence). The CDR3 spans 13 residues. V lost 8 bases to trimming and J lost 11 bases; unmatched junction nucleotides: 4. The CDR3, as DNA: TGTGCCAGCGGGACTAGCGGGGGGCTAAAGCAGTTCTTC. Translated: CASGTSGGLKQFF.

The chain has TRBV11-2 and TRBJ2-1; 12 positions match TRBD2. Per germline, CDR1 SGHAT and CDR2 FQNNGV. J was trimmed by 6 bases and V by 1 base; bases with no gene match: 1. The CDR3 covers 15 residues. The CDR3 region is CASSLALAGGNEQFF. The CDR3 coding sequence is TGTGCCAGCAGCTTAGCACTAGCGGGAGGCAATGAGCAGTTCTTC.

This chain connects TRBV11-3 to TRBJ1-3; 9 bases are shared with TRBD1. The CDR3 has 19 amino acids. Germline V gives CDR1 SGHNT, CDR2 YENEEA. V was pared by 2 bases and J by 0 bases, with 11 bases of the junction left unmatched. CDR3 coding DNA: TGTGCCAGCAGCTTATTTCGGCCACAGGGGGCATCCTCTGGAAACACCATATATTTT. Its protein is CASSLFRPQGASSGNTIYF.

The chain joins TRBV16 to TRBJ1-5, with D uncertain. Germline-derived CDR1 and CDR2 are KGHSY and FQNENV. The CDR3 totals 13 residues. V was trimmed by 3 bases and J by 7 bases, leaving 10 bases between them. The CDR3 region is CASSQPDGQPQHF. The CDR3 DNA sequence: TGTGCCAGCAGCCAGCCAGACGGGCAGCCCCAGCATTTT.

This chain uses TRBV4-2 with TRBJ2-7, with D uncertain. V lost 2 bases, J lost 4 bases, and 12 bases lay in between. The germline gives CDR1 LGHNA, CDR2 YNFKEQ. The CDR3 covers 14 residues. This CDR3 reads CASSQSSGGYEQYF. CDR3 in DNA: TGTGCCAGCAGCCAAAGTTCGGGTGGATACGAGCAGTACTTC.

The chain is built from TRBV6-2 or TRBV6-3 and TRBJ1-5, with 9 positions matching TRBD1. Trimming took 5 bases from V and 8 from J; bases not matched to a gene: 4. CDR3 length: 13 amino acids. Germline V CDR1 and CDR2: MNHEY, SVGEGT. The CDR3 reads CASSRTGGKPQHF. As DNA, the CDR3 is TGTGCCAGCAGTCGCACAGGGGGCAAGCCCCAGCATTTT.

The V gene is TRBV15, the J gene TRBJ1-2; tentatively, D is TRBD1 (5 bases). With 8 bases removed from V and 7 bases from J, the gap between germline ends came to 14 bases. The length of the CDR3 is 12 residues. Germline assignment: CDR1 LNHNV and CDR2 YYDKDF (reference sequence). The CDR3 coding sequence is TGTGCCACCGGGGGGGTCTTGCGTGGCTACACCTTC. Translation: CATGGVLRGYTF.

About this clone: The same CDR3 can be traced to other DNA sequences in this sample. The chain combines TRBV7-3 with TRBJ1-1, with D unresolved. This CDR3 is built from 13 residues. V gave up 2 bases and J gave up 0 bases, with 4 bases separating them. Germline V gene lookup returns CDR1 SGHTA and CDR2 FQGTGA. The CDR3 DNA follows: TGTGCCAGCAGCTTATCTGTGAACACTGAAGCTTTCTTT. Translated: CASSLSVNTEAFF.

The CDR3, as DNA: TGTGCCAGCAGTTATGCGGGGACCACAGATACGCAGTATTTT. It codes for CASSYAGTTDTQYF. The chain carries TRBV28 and TRBJ2-3; tentatively, D is TRBD2 (6 bases). Trimming shortened V by 4 bases and J by 2 bases, and 10 bases separated the two germline ends. The germline gives CDR1 MDHEN, CDR2 SYDVKM. This CDR3 is 14 amino acids long.